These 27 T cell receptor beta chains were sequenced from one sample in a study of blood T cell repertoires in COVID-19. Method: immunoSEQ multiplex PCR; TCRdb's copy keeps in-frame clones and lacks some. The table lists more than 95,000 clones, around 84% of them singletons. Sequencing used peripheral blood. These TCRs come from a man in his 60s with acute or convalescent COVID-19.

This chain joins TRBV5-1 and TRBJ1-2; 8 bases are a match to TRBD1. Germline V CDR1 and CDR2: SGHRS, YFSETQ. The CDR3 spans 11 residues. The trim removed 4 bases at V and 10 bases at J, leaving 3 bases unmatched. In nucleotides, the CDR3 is TGCGCCAGCAGCGTGGACAGGGTCTACACCTTC. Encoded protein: CASSVDRVYTF.

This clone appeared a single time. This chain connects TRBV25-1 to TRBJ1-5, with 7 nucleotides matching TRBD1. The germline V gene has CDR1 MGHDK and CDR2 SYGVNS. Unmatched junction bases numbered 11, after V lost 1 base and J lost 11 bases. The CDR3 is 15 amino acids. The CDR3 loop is CASSESRGTVLTQHF. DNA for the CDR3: TGTGCCAGCAGTGAATCGAGGGGGACAGTCTTGACCCAGCATTTT. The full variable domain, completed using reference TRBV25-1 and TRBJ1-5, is EADIYQTPRYLVIGTGKKITLECSQTMGHDKMYWYQQDPGMELHLIHYSYGVNSTEKGDLSSESTVSRIRTEHFPLTLESARPSHTSQYLCASSESRGTVLTQHFGDGTRLSIL.

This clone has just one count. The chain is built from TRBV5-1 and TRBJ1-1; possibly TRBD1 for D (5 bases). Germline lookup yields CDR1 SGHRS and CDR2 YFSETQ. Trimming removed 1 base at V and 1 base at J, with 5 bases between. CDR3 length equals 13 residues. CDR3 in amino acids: CASSLQGNTEAFF. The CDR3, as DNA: TGCGCCAGCAGCTTGCAGGGGAACACTGAAGCTTTCTTT.

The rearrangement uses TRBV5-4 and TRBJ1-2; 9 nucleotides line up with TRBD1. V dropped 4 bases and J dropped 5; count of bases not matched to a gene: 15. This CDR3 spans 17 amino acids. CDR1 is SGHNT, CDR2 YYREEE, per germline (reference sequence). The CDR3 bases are TGTGCCAGCAGCCCCAGTCGGGGACAGGGCAGATCTTATGGCTACACCTTC. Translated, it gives CASSPSRGQGRSYGYTF.

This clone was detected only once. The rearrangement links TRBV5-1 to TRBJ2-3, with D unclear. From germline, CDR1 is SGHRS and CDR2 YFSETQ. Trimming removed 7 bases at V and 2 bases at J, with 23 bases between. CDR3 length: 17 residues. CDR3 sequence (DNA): TGCGCCAGCCGATCAGTTAGAGCATCGGAGCTCACAGATACGCAGTATTTT. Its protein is CASRSVRASELTDTQYF. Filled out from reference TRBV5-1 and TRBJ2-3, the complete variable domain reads KAGVTQTPRYLIKTRGQQVTLSCSPISGHRSVSWYQQTPGQGLQFLFEYFSETQRNKGNFPGRFSGRQFSNSRSEMNVSTLELGDSALYLCASRSVRASELTDTQYFGPGTRLTVL.

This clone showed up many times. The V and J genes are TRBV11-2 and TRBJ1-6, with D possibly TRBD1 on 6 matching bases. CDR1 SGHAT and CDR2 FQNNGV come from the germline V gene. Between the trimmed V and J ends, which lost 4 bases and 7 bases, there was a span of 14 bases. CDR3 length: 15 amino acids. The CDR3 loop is CASSSRTDGNSPLHF. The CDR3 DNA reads TGTGCCAGCAGCTCCCGGACAGACGGGAATTCACCCCTCCACTTT. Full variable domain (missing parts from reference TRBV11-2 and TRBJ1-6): EAGVAQSPRYKIIEKRQSVAFWCNPISGHATLYWYQQILGQGPKLLIQFQNNGVVDDSQLPKDRFSAERLKGVDSTLKIQPAKLEDSAVYLCASSSRTDGNSPLHFGNGTRLTVT.

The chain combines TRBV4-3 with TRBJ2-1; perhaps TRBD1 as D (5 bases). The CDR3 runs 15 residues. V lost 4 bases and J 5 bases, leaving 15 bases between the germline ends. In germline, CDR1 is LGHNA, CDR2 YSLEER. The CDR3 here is CASSPWQGDNNEQFF. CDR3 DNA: TGCGCCAGCAGCCCTTGGCAGGGCGATAACAATGAGCAGTTCTTC.

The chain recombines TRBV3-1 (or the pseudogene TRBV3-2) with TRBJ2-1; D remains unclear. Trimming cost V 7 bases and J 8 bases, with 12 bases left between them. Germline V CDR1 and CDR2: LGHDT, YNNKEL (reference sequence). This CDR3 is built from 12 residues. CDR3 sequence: CASNVLGDEQFF. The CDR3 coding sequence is TGTGCCAGCAACGTCCTCGGTGATGAGCAGTTCTTC.

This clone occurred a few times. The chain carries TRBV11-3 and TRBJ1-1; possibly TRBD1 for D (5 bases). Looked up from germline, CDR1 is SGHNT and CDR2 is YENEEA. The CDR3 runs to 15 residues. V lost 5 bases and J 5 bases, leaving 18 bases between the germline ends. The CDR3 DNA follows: TGTGCCAGCAGCCCTCGGGAGGGGCAAGCAACTGAAGCTTTCTTT. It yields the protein CASSPREGQATEAFF.

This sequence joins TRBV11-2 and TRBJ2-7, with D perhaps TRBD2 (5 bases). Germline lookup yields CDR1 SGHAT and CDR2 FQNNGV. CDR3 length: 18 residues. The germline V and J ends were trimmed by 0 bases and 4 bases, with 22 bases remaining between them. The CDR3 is CASSLELVGYQAGYEQYF. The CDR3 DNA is TGTGCCAGCAGCTTAGAACTAGTTGGGTACCAGGCCGGGTACGAGCAGTACTTC.

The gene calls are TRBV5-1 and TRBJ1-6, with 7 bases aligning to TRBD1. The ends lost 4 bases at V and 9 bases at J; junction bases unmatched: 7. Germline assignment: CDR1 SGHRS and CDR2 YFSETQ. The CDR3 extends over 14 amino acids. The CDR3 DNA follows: TGCGCCAGCAGCGGGGACAGCACCGGTTCACCCCTCCACTTT. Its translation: CASSGDSTGSPLHF.

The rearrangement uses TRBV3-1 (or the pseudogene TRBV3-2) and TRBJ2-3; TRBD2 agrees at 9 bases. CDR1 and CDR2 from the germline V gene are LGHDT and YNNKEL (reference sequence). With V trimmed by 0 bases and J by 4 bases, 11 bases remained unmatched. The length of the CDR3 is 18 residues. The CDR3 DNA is TGTGCCAGCAGCCAAGAAGAGACTAGCGGTGGTATCGCAGATACGCAGTATTTT. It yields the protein CASSQEETSGGIADTQYF.

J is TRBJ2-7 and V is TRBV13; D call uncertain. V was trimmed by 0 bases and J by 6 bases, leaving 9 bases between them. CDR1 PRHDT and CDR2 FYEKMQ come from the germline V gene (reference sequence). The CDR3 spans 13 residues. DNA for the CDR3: TGTGCCAGCAGCTTAGGCCGGTTACTCGAGCAGTACTTC. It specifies CASSLGRLLEQYF.

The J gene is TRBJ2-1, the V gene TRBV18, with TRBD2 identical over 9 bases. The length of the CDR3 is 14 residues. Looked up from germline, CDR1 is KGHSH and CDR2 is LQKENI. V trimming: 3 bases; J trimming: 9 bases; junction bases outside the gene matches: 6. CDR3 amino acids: CASSPRREGSEQFF. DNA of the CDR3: TGTGCCAGCTCACCCCGGCGGGAGGGCAGTGAGCAGTTCTTC.

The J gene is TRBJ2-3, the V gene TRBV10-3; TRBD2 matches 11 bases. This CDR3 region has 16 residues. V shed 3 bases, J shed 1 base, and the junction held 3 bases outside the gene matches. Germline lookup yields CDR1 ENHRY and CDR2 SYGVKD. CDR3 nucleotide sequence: TGTGCCATCAGTGACACACTAGCGGGAGGCACAGATACGCAGTATTTT. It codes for CAISDTLAGGTDTQYF.

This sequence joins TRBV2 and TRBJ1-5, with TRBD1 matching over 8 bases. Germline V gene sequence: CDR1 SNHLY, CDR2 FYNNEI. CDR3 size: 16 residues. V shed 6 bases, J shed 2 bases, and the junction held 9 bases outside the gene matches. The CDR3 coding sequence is TGTGCCAGCAGCGCCGGACAGGGAGAGGGCAATCAGCCCCAGCATTTT. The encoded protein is CASSAGQGEGNQPQHF.

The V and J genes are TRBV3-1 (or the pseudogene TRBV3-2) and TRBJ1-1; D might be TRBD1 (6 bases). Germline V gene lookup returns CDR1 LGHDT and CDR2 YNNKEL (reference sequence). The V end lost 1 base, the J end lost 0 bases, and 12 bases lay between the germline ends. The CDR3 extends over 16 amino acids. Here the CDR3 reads CASSQVPGHLNTEAFF. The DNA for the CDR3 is TGTGCCAGCAGCCAAGTTCCGGGACACCTGAACACTGAAGCTTTCTTT.

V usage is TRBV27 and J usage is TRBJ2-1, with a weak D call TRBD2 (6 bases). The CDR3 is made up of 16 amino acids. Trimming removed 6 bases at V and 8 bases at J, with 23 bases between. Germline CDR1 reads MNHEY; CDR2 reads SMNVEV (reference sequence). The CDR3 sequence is CASSRPRDGGGYEQFF. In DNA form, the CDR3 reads TGTGCCAGCAGCCGTCCCCGGGACGGGGGTGGGTATGAGCAGTTCTTC.

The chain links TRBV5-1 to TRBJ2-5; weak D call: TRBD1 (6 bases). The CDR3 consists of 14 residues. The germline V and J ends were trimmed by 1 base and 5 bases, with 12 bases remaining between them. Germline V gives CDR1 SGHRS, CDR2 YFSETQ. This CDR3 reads CASSLLGAGETQYF. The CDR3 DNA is TGCGCCAGCAGCTTGCTGGGGGCAGGGGAGACCCAGTACTTC.

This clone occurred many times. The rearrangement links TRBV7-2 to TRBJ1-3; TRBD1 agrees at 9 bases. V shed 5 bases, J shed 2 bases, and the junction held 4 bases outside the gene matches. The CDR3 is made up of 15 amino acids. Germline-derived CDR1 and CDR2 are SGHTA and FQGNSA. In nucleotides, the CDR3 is TGTGCCAGCAGCGCACGGACAGGGGCTGGAAACACCATATATTTT. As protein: CASSARTGAGNTIYF.

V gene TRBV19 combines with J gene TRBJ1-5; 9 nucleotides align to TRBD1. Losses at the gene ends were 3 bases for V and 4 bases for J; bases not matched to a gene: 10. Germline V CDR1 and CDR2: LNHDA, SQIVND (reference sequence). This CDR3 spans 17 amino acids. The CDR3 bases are TGTGCCAGTAGTATTCCCGGGACAGGGTTTAGGAATCAGCCCCAGCATTTT. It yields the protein CASSIPGTGFRNQPQHF.

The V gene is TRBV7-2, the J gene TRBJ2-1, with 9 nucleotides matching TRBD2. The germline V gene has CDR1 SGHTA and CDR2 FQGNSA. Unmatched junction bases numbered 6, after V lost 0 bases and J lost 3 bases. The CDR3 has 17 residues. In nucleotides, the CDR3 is TGTGCCAGCAGCTTAGCGGTTGTTAGCGGGAGCTACAATGAGCAGTTCTTC. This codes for CASSLAVVSGSYNEQFF.

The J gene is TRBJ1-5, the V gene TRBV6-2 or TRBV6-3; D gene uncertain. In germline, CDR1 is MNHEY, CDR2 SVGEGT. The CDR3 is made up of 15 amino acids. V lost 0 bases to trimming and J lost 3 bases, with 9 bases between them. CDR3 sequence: CASSYSRVSNQPQHF. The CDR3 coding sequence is TGTGCCAGCAGTTACTCGAGAGTCTCCAATCAGCCCCAGCATTTT.

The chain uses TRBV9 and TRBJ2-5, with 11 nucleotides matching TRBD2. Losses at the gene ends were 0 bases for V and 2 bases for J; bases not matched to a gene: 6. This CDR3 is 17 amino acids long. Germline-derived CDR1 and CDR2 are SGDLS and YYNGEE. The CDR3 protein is CASSVASPSGRQETQYF. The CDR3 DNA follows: TGTGCCAGCAGCGTAGCTTCCCCTAGCGGGAGGCAAGAGACCCAGTACTTC.

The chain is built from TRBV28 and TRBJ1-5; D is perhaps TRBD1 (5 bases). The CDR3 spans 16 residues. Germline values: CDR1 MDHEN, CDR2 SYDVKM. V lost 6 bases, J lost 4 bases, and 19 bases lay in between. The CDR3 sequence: CASSLWEGRGNQPQHF. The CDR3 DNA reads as TGTGCCAGCAGCCTATGGGAGGGGAGAGGAAATCAGCCCCAGCATTTT.

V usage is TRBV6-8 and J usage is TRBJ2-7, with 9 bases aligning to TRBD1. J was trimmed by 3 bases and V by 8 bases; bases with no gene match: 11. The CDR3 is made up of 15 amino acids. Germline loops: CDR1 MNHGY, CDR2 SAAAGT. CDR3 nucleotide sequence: TGTGCCAGCGGGGGAAACGGGACAGGGTTCTACGAGCAGTACGTC. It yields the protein CASGGNGTGFYEQYV.

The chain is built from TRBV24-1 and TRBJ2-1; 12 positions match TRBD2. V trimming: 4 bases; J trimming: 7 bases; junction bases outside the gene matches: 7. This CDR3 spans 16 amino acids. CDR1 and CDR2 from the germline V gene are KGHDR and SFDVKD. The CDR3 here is CATSDRPSGRGNEQFF. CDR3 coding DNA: TGTGCCACCAGTGACCGGCCTAGCGGGAGGGGGAATGAGCAGTTCTTC.